What follows are 31 T cell receptor beta chains derived from one specimen sequenced in a study of T cell responses to AZD1222 COVID-19 vaccine. Only in-frame clones appear in the TCRdb table, and some are missing; sequencing was by immunoSEQ multiplex PCR. The table records 200,000 or so clones, roughly 91% of them present only once. This sample comprised peripheral blood, obtained on day 0 of AZD1222 vaccination. The source is an adult in good health.

The chain carries TRBV18 and TRBJ2-1; D is perhaps TRBD2 (6 bases). Germline lookup yields CDR1 KGHSH and CDR2 LQKENI. The V gene lost 2 bases and the J gene lost 7 bases, with 15 bases spanning the gap. The CDR3 runs 15 residues. The CDR3 reads CASSPGGAGRNEQFF. CDR3 DNA sequence: TGTGCCAGCTCACCAGGAGGGGCAGGTAGGAATGAGCAGTTCTTC.

The chain combines TRBV18 with TRBJ1-1, with D possibly matching TRBD1 (5 bases). Between the trimmed V and J ends, which lost 3 bases and 2 bases, there was a span of 16 bases. Germline assignment: CDR1 KGHSH and CDR2 LQKENI. The CDR3 is 16 amino acids. The CDR3 spells CASSPPGTLKNTEAFF. As DNA, the CDR3 is TGTGCCAGCTCACCGCCCGGGACCCTAAAAAACACTGAAGCTTTCTTT.

The rearrangement joins TRBV9 to TRBJ1-3, with a tentative D call TRBD1 (6 bases). V lost 0 bases and J 1 base, leaving 14 bases between the germline ends. Germline CDR1 and CDR2: SGDLS and YYNGEE. The CDR3 covers 17 residues. The CDR3 DNA reads TGTGCCAGCAGCGTAGGGGACATTCGGATTTCTGGAAACACCATATATTTT. Protein product: CASSVGDIRISGNTIYF.

The rearrangement links TRBV3-1 (or the pseudogene TRBV3-2) to TRBJ2-3; no clear D gene. V lost 8 bases to trimming and J lost 2 bases, with 11 bases between them. CDR1 is LGHDT and CDR2 is YNNKEL in the germline V gene (reference sequence). This CDR3 is built from 13 residues. The CDR3 here is CASVGSATDTQYF. DNA of the CDR3: TGTGCCAGCGTGGGCAGTGCCACAGATACGCAGTATTTT.

This sequence joins TRBV3-1 (or the pseudogene TRBV3-2) and TRBJ2-1; D is unresolved. Between the trimmed V and J ends, which lost 0 bases and 4 bases, there was a span of 10 bases. The CDR3 covers 15 residues. Germline CDR1 and CDR2: LGHDT and YNNKEL (reference sequence). The CDR3 coding sequence is TGTGCCAGCAGCCAAGAACAGACGACTTACAATGAGCAGTTCTTC. This gives the protein CASSQEQTTYNEQFF.

Here the CDR3 reads CASSAEGQGAPNIQYF. In DNA form, the CDR3 reads TGTGCCAGCAGCGCAGAAGGACAGGGGGCGCCTAACATTCAGTACTTC. The chain is built from TRBV9 and TRBJ2-4; 11 bases are shared with TRBD1. V lost 3 bases to trimming and J lost 7 bases; unmatched junction nucleotides: 9. Germline-derived CDR1 and CDR2 are SGDLS and YYNGEE. The CDR3 loop spans 16 amino acids.

V is TRBV7-6 and J is TRBJ2-1, with 14 positions matching TRBD2. Germline V gene lookup returns CDR1 SGHVS and CDR2 FNYEAQ. There are 18 residues in the CDR3. Trimming took 1 base from V and 3 from J; bases not matched to a gene: 5. As DNA, the CDR3 is TGTGCCAGCAGCTTAGTACGACTAGCGGGGGGGCACTACAATGAGCAGTTCTTC. Translated, it gives CASSLVRLAGGHYNEQFF. Looking up the rest from reference TRBV7-6 and TRBJ2-1 gives the full variable domain: GAGVSQSPRYKVTKRGQDVALRCDPISGHVSLYWYRQALGQGPEFLTYFNYEAQQDKSGLPNDRFSAERPEGSISTLTIQRTEQRDSAMYRCASSLVRLAGGHYNEQFFGPGTRLTVL.

The V and J genes are TRBV5-1 and TRBJ2-5, with D unresolved. From germline, CDR1 is SGHRS and CDR2 YFSETQ. V was clipped by 0 bases and J by 5 bases, with 11 bases between them. The CDR3 totals 14 residues. This CDR3 reads CASSLGGAPETQYF. CDR3 sequence (DNA): TGCGCCAGCAGCTTGGGGGGTGCACCGGAGACCCAGTACTTC.

This chain joins TRBV19 and TRBJ2-7; D is ambiguous. The CDR3 is 15 amino acids. Germline V gene sequence: CDR1 LNHDA, CDR2 SQIVND (reference sequence). V was pared by 3 bases and J by 6 bases, with 18 bases between. Here the CDR3 DNA reads TGTGCCAGTAGTATGCTCGGCTCATACGTGGGCGAGCAGTACTTC. Protein product: CASSMLGSYVGEQYF. The whole variable domain, remainder taken from reference TRBV19 and TRBJ2-7, is DGGITQSPKYLFRKEGQNVTLSCEQNLNHDAMYWYRQDPGQGLRLIYYSQIVNDFQKGDIAEGYSVSREKKESFPLTVTSAQKNPTAFYLCASSMLGSYVGEQYFGPGTRLTVT.

The gene calls are TRBV19 and TRBJ1-6; D possibly corresponds to TRBD1 (5 bases). Between the trimmed V and J ends, which lost 7 bases and 8 bases, there was a span of 12 bases. The CDR3 is made up of 13 amino acids. The germline CDR1 and CDR2 sequences are LNHDA and SQIVND (reference sequence). The CDR3 nucleotides are TGTGCCAGTATGGCAGGGTGGGATTCACCCCTCCACTTT. This codes for CASMAGWDSPLHF.

The chain joins TRBV27 to TRBJ1-1; a weak D match, TRBD1 (6 bases). Trimming pared 4 bases from V and 3 bases from J, leaving 9 bases between. Germline CDR1 MNHEY, CDR2 SMNVEV (reference sequence). This CDR3 is built from 13 residues. Here the CDR3 reads CASSWGLDTEAFF. The CDR3 region has the DNA TGTGCCAGCAGTTGGGGGCTGGACACTGAAGCTTTCTTT.

The gene calls are TRBV7-9 and TRBJ1-1; D uncertain. The CDR3 is 11 amino acids. Germline-derived CDR1 and CDR2 are SEHNR and FQNEAQ (reference sequence). CDR3 region: CASSPHTEAFF. DNA for the CDR3: TGTGCATCGTCCCCCCACACTGAAGCTTTCTTT.

The V and J genes are TRBV7-9 and TRBJ1-3; no clear D. The V gene lost 1 base and the J gene lost 4 bases, with 11 bases spanning the gap. Germline assignment: CDR1 SEHNR and CDR2 FQNEAQ (reference sequence). The CDR3 runs to 15 residues. CDR3 loop: CASSLGSVGGNTIYF. The DNA of the CDR3 is TGTGCCAGCAGCTTAGGATCCGTCGGAGGAAACACCATATATTTT.

CDR3 residues: CASSPTGGAGYTF. The CDR3 DNA sequence: TGTGCCAGCAGCCCCACAGGGGGAGCTGGCTACACCTTC. The rearrangement joins TRBV7-9 to TRBJ1-2; 8 bases map to TRBD1. CDR3 length: 13 residues. V lost 5 bases and J lost 7; bases outside the gene matches: 6. In germline, CDR1 is SEHNR, CDR2 FQNEAQ (reference sequence). Combining the CDR3 with reference TRBV7-9 and TRBJ1-2 gives the whole variable domain DTGVSQNPRHKITKRGQNVTFRCDPISEHNRLYWYRQTLGQGPEFLTYFQNEAQLEKSRLLSDRFSAERPKGSFSTLEIQRTEQGDSAMYLCASSPTGGAGYTFGSGTRLTVV.

The chain joins TRBV7-6 to TRBJ2-7, with 10 bases identical to TRBD2. This CDR3 spans 15 amino acids. The germline CDR1 and CDR2 sequences are SGHVS and FNYEAQ. The V gene end was trimmed by 1 base and the J gene end by 3 bases; junction bases not matched to a gene: 3. The CDR3 protein is CASSLGTSGIYEQYF. The CDR3 DNA is TGTGCCAGCAGCTTAGGGACTAGCGGCATCTACGAGCAGTACTTC.

The V gene is TRBV12-3 or TRBV12-4, the J gene TRBJ2-1; D gene unclear. Trimming left V 3 bases short and J 5 bases short, with 8 bases between. This CDR3 comprises 13 residues. CDR3 nucleotide sequence: TGTGCCAGCAGTTTCGGCCACCACAATGAGCAGTTCTTC. Protein: CASSFGHHNEQFF.

The genes are TRBV24-1 and TRBJ2-7, with D perhaps given as TRBD1 or TRBD2 (5 bases each). The length of the CDR3 is 17 residues. Germline V gene lookup returns CDR1 KGHDR and CDR2 SFDVKD. V was cut by 2 bases and J by 2 bases, with 18 bases left in between. The DNA of the CDR3 is TGTGCCACCAGTGATTCCCCTCGGGGCAGAGAGACCTACGAGCAGTACTTC. This encodes CATSDSPRGRETYEQYF.

The chain has TRBV19 and TRBJ2-7, with TRBD2 matching over 8 bases. Trimming removed 0 bases from V and 3 bases from J; junction bases left unmatched: 16. In germline, CDR1 is LNHDA, CDR2 SQIVND (reference sequence). The CDR3 extends over 19 amino acids. The CDR3, as DNA: TGTGCCAGTAGTATAGATAACCCCATCCTAGCGGGCAATCACTACGAGCAGTACTTC. Its protein is CASSIDNPILAGNHYEQYF.

The chain carries TRBV14 and TRBJ2-1; TRBD2 matches at 8 bases. This CDR3 is built from 15 residues. CDR1 is SGHDN and CDR2 is FVKESK in the germline V gene. V gave up 4 bases and J gave up 5 bases; unmatched junction bases: 7. For the CDR3, the DNA is TGTGCCAGCAGCCTCCGGACTAGCACAAACAATGAGCAGTTCTTC. Translation gives CASSLRTSTNNEQFF.

The chain employs TRBV3-1 (or the pseudogene TRBV3-2) and TRBJ2-7; 8 nucleotides match TRBD2. Looked up from germline, CDR1 is LGHDT and CDR2 is YNNKEL (reference sequence). V lost 2 bases to trimming and J lost 3 bases; unmatched junction nucleotides: 6. CDR3 length: 15 amino acids. The CDR3 protein is CASSQLPGGYYEQYF. CDR3 nucleotides: TGTGCCAGCAGCCAACTTCCGGGGGGGTACTACGAGCAGTACTTC.

V usage is TRBV12-3 or TRBV12-4 and J usage is TRBJ1-5; D perhaps matches TRBD1 (6 bases). This CDR3 is 13 amino acids long. Trimming took 4 bases from V and 4 from J, leaving 8 bases between them. In DNA, the CDR3 is TGTGCCAGCAGTTGGACAGCAAATCAGCCCCAGCATTTT. Translation: CASSWTANQPQHF.

V usage is TRBV6-5 and J usage is TRBJ2-5; D may be TRBD1 or TRBD2 (6 bases each). Germline CDR1 MNHEY, CDR2 SVGAGI. The V and J ends lost 7 bases and 5 bases respectively, with 20 bases between them. The CDR3 has 15 amino acids. CDR3 sequence reads: CASTPGRGELETQYF. CDR3 sequence (DNA): TGTGCCAGCACCCCCGGAAGGGGGGAACTGGAGACCCAGTACTTC.

The J gene is TRBJ2-5, the V gene TRBV4-1; no reliable D call. Trimming removed 5 bases from V and 3 bases from J, with 10 bases in between. Germline V lookup: CDR1 MGHRA, CDR2 YSYEKL. The CDR3 is 13 residues long. CDR3 coding DNA: TGCGCCAGCAGCGTTCACCAGGAAGAGACCCAGTACTTC. This codes for CASSVHQEETQYF.

The rearrangement links TRBV4-3 to TRBJ2-3; maybe TRBD2 (6 bases). Germline V CDR1 and CDR2: LGHNA, YSLEER. Trimming took off 0 bases at V and 0 bases at J, with 13 bases between the two ends. The CDR3 runs 17 residues. This CDR3 is CASSQEGVEGSTDTQYF. CDR3 sequence (DNA): TGCGCCAGCAGCCAAGAAGGGGTGGAGGGTAGCACAGATACGCAGTATTTT.

This chain links TRBV11-2 with TRBJ1-2; 8 positions match TRBD1. CDR1 is SGHAT and CDR2 is FQNNGV in the germline V gene. CDR3 size: 15 residues. V was pared by 5 bases and J by 1 base, with 6 bases of the junction left unmatched. This CDR3 reads CASSEAGGYNYGYTF. The CDR3 nucleotides are TGTGCCAGCAGCGAAGCAGGGGGCTATAACTATGGCTACACCTTC.

This clone has a handful of counts. The junction differs from germline at one of its ends, possibly a read error. The chain combines TRBV13 with TRBJ2-1, with D unresolved. From germline, CDR1 is PRHDT and CDR2 FYEKMQ (reference sequence). The CDR3 is 13 amino acids. The CDR3 DNA sequence: TGTGCCAGCAGCTTAGGTTACCCAGCCTCAGAGATCTTC. Translated, it gives CASSLGYPASEIF. Together with reference TRBV13 and TRBJ2-1, the CDR3 gives the full variable domain: AAGVIQSPRHLIKEKRETATLKCYPIPRHDTVYWYQQGPGQDPQFLISFYEKMQSDKGSIPDRFSAQQFSDYHSELNMSSLELGDSALYFCASSLGYPASEIFGPGTRLTVL.

The V gene is TRBV2, the J gene TRBJ1-1; D unclear. The CDR3 has 13 amino acids. Germline CDR1 SNHLY, CDR2 FYNNEI. V lost 6 bases to trimming and J lost 4 bases, with 12 bases between them. This CDR3 reads CASSQEGSTEAFF. The DNA of the CDR3 is TGTGCCAGCAGCCAAGAGGGAAGCACTGAAGCTTTCTTT.

The chain has TRBV4-3 and TRBJ2-3; 10 bases match TRBD1. Germline CDR1 reads LGHNA; CDR2 reads YSLEER. The V segment lost 1 base and the J segment 7 bases; nucleotides outside the gene matches: 8. This CDR3 has 16 amino acids. This CDR3 is CASSQGQTGGMYTQYF. The CDR3 DNA follows: TGCGCCAGCAGCCAAGGACAGACAGGGGGCATGTATACGCAGTATTTT.

This chain uses TRBV10-3 with TRBJ1-1, with 10 nucleotides matching TRBD1. CDR1 is ENHRY and CDR2 is SYGVKD in the germline V gene. This CDR3 is 15 amino acids long. V trimming: 6 bases; J trimming: 0 bases; junction bases outside the gene matches: 4. The DNA for the CDR3 is TGTGCCATCAGGGGGACAGGGGATATGAACACTGAAGCTTTCTTT. It is translated as CAIRGTGDMNTEAFF.

The chain employs TRBV12-3 or TRBV12-4 and TRBJ1-5; 8 bases fit TRBD1. J gave up 7 bases and V 7 bases, and 6 bases lay outside the gene matches. CDR3 size: 13 residues. The CDR3 spells CASTKQGGQPQHF. The CDR3 DNA reads as TGTGCCAGCACCAAACAGGGGGGACAGCCCCAGCATTTT.

V is TRBV7-2 and J is TRBJ1-2; 7 positions agree with TRBD1. The germline V gene encodes CDR1 SGHTA and CDR2 FQGNSA. The V segment lost 1 base and the J segment 2 bases; nucleotides outside the gene matches: 4. The CDR3 loop spans 15 amino acids. In DNA form, the CDR3 reads TGTGCCAGCAGCTTAGGGGACAGTCAGAACTATGGCTACACCTTC. Translating it yields CASSLGDSQNYGYTF.